The text below deals with one TCR beta chain. At one of its ends the junction is not consistent with the germline gene, which may arise from a read error. The sample belongs to a study of read filtering for tumor transcriptome and immune sequencing. Molecular barcoded adaptors covering alpha/delta and beta/gamma chains were used on approximately 400 ng RNA. TCRdb called the reads again in MiXCR, with one record for every CDR3 protein. The sample holds roughly 56,000 distinct CDR3 sequences; around 21% are singletons and the top ten take about 14%. This sequence was found in a donor older than 35 with multiple myeloma. Sequencing was done on a sample of a population of CD138-negative cells sorted from bone marrow.

The DNA of the CDR3 is TGCAGTGCTGGTCTATTGAAGCGTTCCTACAATGAGCAGTCCTTT. This codes for CSAGLLKRSYNEQSF. This chain joins TRBV20-1 and TRBJ2-1; D ambiguous. The CDR3 consists of 15 residues. Germline loops: CDR1 DFQATT, CDR2 SNEGSKA (reference sequence).